This T cell receptor (beta chain) came from a study of blood T cell repertoires in COVID-19. TCRdb keeps only in-frame clones here, not all; method: immunoSEQ multiplex PCR. The data hold some 140,000 clones, with about 73% observed a single time. CDR1 and CDR2 from the germline V gene are SGDLS and YYNGEE. The CDR3 is 15 residues long. V lost 2 bases to trimming and J lost 4 bases, with 15 bases between them. The sequencing sample was made of peripheral blood. The clonotype originates from a man at least 80 years old with acute or convalescent COVID-19. This chain joins TRBV9 and TRBJ1-2, with D hard to call. This CDR3 reads CASSVNSSPSYGYTF. As DNA, the CDR3 is TGTGCCAGCAGCGTTAACAGCTCCCCCTCCTATGGCTACACCTTC.